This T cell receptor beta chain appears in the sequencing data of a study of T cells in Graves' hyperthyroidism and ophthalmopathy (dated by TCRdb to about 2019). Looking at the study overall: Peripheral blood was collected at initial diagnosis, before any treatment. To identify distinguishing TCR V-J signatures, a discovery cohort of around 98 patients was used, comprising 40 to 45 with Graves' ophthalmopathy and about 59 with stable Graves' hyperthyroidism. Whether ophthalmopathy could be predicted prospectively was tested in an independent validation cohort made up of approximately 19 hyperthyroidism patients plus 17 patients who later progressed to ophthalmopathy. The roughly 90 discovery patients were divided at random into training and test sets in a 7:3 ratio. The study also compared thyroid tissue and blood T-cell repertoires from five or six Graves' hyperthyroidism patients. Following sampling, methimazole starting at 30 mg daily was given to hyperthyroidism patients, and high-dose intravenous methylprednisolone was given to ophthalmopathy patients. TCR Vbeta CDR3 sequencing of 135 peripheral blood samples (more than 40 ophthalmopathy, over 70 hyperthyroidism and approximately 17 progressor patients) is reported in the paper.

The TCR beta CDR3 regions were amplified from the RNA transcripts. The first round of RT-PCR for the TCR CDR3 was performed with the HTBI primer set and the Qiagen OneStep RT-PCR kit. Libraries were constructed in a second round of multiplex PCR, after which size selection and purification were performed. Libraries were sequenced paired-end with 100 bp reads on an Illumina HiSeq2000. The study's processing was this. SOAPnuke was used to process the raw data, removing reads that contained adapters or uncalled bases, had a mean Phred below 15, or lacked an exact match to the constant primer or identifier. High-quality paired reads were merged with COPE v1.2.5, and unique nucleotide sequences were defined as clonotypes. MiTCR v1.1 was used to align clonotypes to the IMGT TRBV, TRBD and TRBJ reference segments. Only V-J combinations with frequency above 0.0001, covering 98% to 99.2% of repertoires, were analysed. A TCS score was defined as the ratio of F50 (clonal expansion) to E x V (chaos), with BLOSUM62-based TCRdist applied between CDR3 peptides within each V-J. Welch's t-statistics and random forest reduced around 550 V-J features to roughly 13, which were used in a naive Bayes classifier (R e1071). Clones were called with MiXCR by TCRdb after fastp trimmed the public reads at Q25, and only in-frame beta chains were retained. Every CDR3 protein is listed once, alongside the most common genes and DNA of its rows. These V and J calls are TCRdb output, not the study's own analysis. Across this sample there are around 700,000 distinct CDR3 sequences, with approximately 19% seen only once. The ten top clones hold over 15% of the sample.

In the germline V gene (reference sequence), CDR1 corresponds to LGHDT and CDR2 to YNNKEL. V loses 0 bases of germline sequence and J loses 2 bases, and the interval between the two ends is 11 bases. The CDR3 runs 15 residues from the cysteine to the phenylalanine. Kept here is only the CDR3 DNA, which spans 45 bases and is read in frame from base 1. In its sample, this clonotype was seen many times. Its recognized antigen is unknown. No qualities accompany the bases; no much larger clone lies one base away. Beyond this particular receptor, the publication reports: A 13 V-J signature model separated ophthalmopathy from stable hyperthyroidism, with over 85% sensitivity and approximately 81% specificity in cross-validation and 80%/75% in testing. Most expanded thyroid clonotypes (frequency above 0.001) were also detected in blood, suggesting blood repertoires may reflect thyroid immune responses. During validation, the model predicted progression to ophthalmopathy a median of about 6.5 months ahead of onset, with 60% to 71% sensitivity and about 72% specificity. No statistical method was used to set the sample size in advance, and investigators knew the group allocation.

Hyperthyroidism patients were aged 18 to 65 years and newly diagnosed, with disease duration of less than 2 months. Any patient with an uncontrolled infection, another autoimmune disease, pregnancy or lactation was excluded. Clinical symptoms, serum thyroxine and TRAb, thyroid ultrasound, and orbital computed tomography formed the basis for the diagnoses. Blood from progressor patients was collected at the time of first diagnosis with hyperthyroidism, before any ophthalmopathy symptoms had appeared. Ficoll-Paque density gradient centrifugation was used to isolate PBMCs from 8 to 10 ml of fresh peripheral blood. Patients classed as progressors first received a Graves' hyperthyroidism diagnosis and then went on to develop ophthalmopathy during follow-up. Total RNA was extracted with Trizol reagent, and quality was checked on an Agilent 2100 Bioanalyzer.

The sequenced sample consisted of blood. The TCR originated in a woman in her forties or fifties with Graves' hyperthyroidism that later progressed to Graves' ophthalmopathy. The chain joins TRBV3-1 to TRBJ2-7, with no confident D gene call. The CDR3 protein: CASSQDGASAYEQYF. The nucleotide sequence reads TGTGCCAGCAGCCAAGACGGCGCGTCCGCCTACGAGCAGTACTTC.